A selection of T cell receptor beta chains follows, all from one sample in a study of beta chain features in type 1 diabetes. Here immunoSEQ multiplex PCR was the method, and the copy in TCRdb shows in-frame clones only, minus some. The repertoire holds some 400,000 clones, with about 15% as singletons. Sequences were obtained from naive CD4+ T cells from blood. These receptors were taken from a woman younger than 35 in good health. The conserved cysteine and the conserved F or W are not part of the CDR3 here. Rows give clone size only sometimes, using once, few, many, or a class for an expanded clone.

CDR3aa: AWRPGGQGYEQY; v_gene: TRBV30; abundance: -
CDR3aa: ASSPGNGRENYGYT; v_gene: TRBV7-8; abundance: once
CDR3aa: ASSSGLGASGANVLT; v_gene: TRBV5-1; abundance: -
CDR3aa: AVMPSGSYEQY; v_gene: TRBV10-3; abundance: -
CDR3aa: ASSYWRDDGYT; v_gene: TRBV6-5; abundance: -
CDR3aa: ASSQKTGDEQF; v_gene: TRBV23-1; abundance: few
CDR3aa: ASSQRQVTGIY; v_gene: TRBV14; abundance: -
CDR3aa: STPLIGYT; v_gene: TRBV20-1; abundance: -
CDR3aa: SEVETGEREQY; v_gene: TRBV29-1; abundance: -
CDR3aa: ASGGAVKETQY; v_gene: TRBV6-6; abundance: -
CDR3aa: ASRSTGEDEQY; v_gene: TRBV28; abundance: few
CDR3aa: ASSPSSGYSGGTEAF; v_gene: TRBV5-1; abundance: few
CDR3aa: ASSVGVSSYNEQF; v_gene: TRBV9; abundance: -
CDR3aa: ASSLAGGPKEQY; v_gene: TRBV28; abundance: -
CDR3aa: AWREGTSGRQF; v_gene: TRBV30; abundance: -
CDR3aa: SVGGGTSTIGQETQY; v_gene: TRBV29-1; abundance: -
CDR3aa: ASSPSLTNEKLF; v_gene: TRBV7-9; abundance: -
CDR3aa: AWSVQPNSNQPQH; v_gene: TRBV30; abundance: -
CDR3aa: SVTGGAGQETQY; v_gene: TRBV29-1; abundance: -
CDR3aa: SVAIAEKQF; v_gene: TRBV29-1; abundance: -
CDR3aa: ASSLRSGGLAENIQY; v_gene: TRBV7-3; abundance: few
CDR3aa: ASSPGNYGYT; v_gene: TRBV5-6; abundance: few
CDR3aa: ASSLAGTSGTETQY; v_gene: TRBV5-1; abundance: -
CDR3aa: AISGQGPYNEQF; v_gene: TRBV10-3; abundance: -
CDR3aa: ASSLGRPQGAQY; v_gene: TRBV5-4; abundance: few
CDR3aa: ASSIIGGSTGELF; v_gene: TRBV19; abundance: few
CDR3aa: ASSSGTEAF; v_gene: TRBV27; abundance: -
CDR3aa: ASSLAGNQPQH; v_gene: TRBV5-1; abundance: -